A selection of T cell receptor beta chains follows, all from one sample in a study of cytomegalovirus exposure and HLA in healthy donors. Method: immunoSEQ multiplex PCR; TCRdb's copy keeps in-frame clones and lacks some. The table shows 110,000 to 150,000 clones, with roughly three quarters occurring only once. The sample consisted of PBMCs. The receptors originated from a woman under 40 in good health and CMV-seronegative. Each CDR3 is given with its conserved first and last residue. Each record gives: CDR3 protein, CDR3 DNA, V gene, D gene, clone size, J gene. The D gene is left open where the match is weak. Clone size is stated in some rows and not others, as once, few, many or a class when expanded.

CASSYSRAGNQPQHF	TGTGCCAGCAGTTACTCGAGAGCCGGTAATCAGCCCCAGCATTTT	TRBV6-5	.	.	TRBJ1-5
CSVVQDRAAYNEQFF	TGCAGCGTTGTCCAGGACAGGGCGGCCTACAATGAGCAGTTCTTC	TRBV29-1	TRBD1	once	TRBJ2-1
CAISEEQKYNEQFF	TGTGCCATCAGTGAGGAACAGAAATACAATGAGCAGTTCTTC	TRBV10-3	.	.	TRBJ2-1
CASSEARYNEQFF	TGTGCCAGCTCCGAGGCCCGGTACAATGAGCAGTTCTTC	TRBV11-1	.	.	TRBJ2-1
CASSAYGQAGETQYF	TGTGCCAGCAGTGCTTACGGACAGGCGGGAGAGACCCAGTACTTC	TRBV2	TRBD1	.	TRBJ2-5
CASSSRTSAVRNEQFF	TGTGCCAGCAGCTCCCGGACTAGCGCCGTACGCAATGAGCAGTTCTTC	TRBV7-2	TRBD2	few	TRBJ2-1
CASSPLNRVSTYEQYF	TGTGCCAGCAGTCCGCTGAACAGGGTGTCAACCTACGAGCAGTACTTC	TRBV28	.	.	TRBJ2-7
CASSLAPGVNEKLFF	TGTGCCAGCAGCTTAGCCCCGGGGGTGAACGAAAAACTGTTTTTT	TRBV7-6	.	.	TRBJ1-4
CATRTGSEEKLFF	TGTGCCACCAGGACAGGGTCGGAAGAAAAACTGTTTTTT	TRBV6-1	TRBD1	.	TRBJ1-4
CTSSQDLPGNQPQHF	TGCACCAGCAGCCAAGATCTTCCGGGGAATCAGCCCCAGCATTTT	TRBV1	.	.	TRBJ1-5
CASSMNPTETLHF	TGTGCCAGTAGTATGAACCCCACTGAGACCCTCCACTTT	TRBV19	.	few	TRBJ1-6
CASRQGNYEQYF	TGTGCCAGCCGACAGGGGAATTACGAGCAGTACTTC	TRBV6-1	TRBD1	.	TRBJ2-7
CASSPQREWTDTQYF	TGTGCCAGTAGTCCCCAGCGGGAGTGGACAGATACGCAGTATTTT	TRBV19	TRBD2	.	TRBJ2-3
CASSLAGTGDGNTIYF	TGTGCCAGCAGCTTGGCCGGGACAGGGGATGGAAACACCATATATTTT	TRBV5-4	TRBD1	.	TRBJ1-3
CASDKSRVASGETQYF	TGTGCCAGCGATAAGAGTCGGGTCGCCTCCGGGGAGACCCAGTACTTC	TRBV7-9	.	.	TRBJ2-5
CASSLSGGPYNEQFF	TGCGCCAGCAGCTTGTCAGGAGGGCCGTACAATGAGCAGTTCTTC	TRBV5-1	.	.	TRBJ2-1
CASSPQGGARGEQFF	TGCGCCAGCAGCCCCCAGGGAGGGGCTCGGGGTGAGCAGTTCTTC	TRBV4-1	TRBD2	.	TRBJ2-1
CASSVDRNNQPQHF	TGTGCCAGCTCGGTTGACAGGAATAACCAGCCCCAGCATTTT	TRBV7-8	.	.	TRBJ1-5
CASAPSARGYHEQFF	TGTGCTAGTGCCCCCTCGGCCAGGGGTTATCATGAGCAGTTCTTC	TRBV12-5	.	once	TRBJ2-1
CASSLLPTSGEGADTQYF	TGTGCCAGCAGCCTCTTACCCACTAGCGGGGAGGGCGCAGATACGCAGTATTTT	TRBV4-2	TRBD2	.	TRBJ2-3
CASFRRDTGELFF	TGTGCCAGCTTTAGGAGGGACACCGGGGAGCTGTTTTTT	TRBV28	.	.	TRBJ2-2
CASSESTGRETQYF	TGTGCCAGCTCAGAGTCGACAGGGCGAGAGACCCAGTACTTC	TRBV18	TRBD1	.	TRBJ2-5
CSVEGGRDVDTQYF	TGCAGCGTTGAAGGCGGGAGGGATGTGGATACGCAGTATTTT	TRBV29-1	TRBD2	.	TRBJ2-3
CASSQDPVSAYEQYF	TGTGCCAGCAGCCAAGATCCAGTCAGCGCCTACGAGCAGTACTTC	TRBV4-2	.	.	TRBJ2-7
CASSVGRATYNEQFF	TGTGCCAGCAGTGTAGGCAGGGCTACCTACAATGAGCAGTTCTTC	TRBV6-4	.	.	TRBJ2-1
CASSYSGTIETQYF	TGTGCCAGCAGTTACTCCGGGACAATAGAGACCCAGTACTTC	TRBV6-5	.	once	TRBJ2-5
CASSDRSGRASEQFF	TGTGCCAGCAGTGACCGTAGCGGGAGGGCCAGTGAGCAGTTCTTC	TRBV27	TRBD2	.	TRBJ2-1
CASSLFVQGQETQYF	TGTGCCAGCAGTTTATTCGTACAGGGCCAAGAGACCCAGTACTTC	TRBV27	.	.	TRBJ2-5
CASSETSASYEQYF	TGTGCCAGCAGTGAAACTAGCGCTTCCTACGAGCAGTACTTC	TRBV2	TRBD2	few	TRBJ2-7
CASSQEGRAYGYTF	TGCGCCAGCAGCCAAGAGGGGAGAGCATATGGCTACACCTTC	TRBV4-1	.	.	TRBJ1-2
CAWGGGETQYF	TGTGCCTGGGGGGGAGGGGAGACCCAGTACTTC	TRBV30	TRBD2	.	TRBJ2-5
CASSFTGAEAFF	TGTGCCAGCAGTTTCACAGGAGCTGAAGCTTTCTTT	TRBV27	.	.	TRBJ1-1
CASSTSGGAGETQYF	TGTGCCAGTAGTACTAGCGGGGGGGCAGGAGAGACCCAGTACTTC	TRBV19	TRBD2	few	TRBJ2-5
CASSLEDRGLDTQYF	TGTGCCAGCAGCTTAGAGGACAGGGGGTTAGATACGCAGTATTTT	TRBV11-2	TRBD1	.	TRBJ2-3
CATGRGQSTDTQYF	TGTGCCACCGGGAGGGGACAGAGCACAGATACGCAGTATTTT	TRBV7-9	.	once	TRBJ2-3
CAISDRQGEIGELFF	TGTGCCATCAGTGATAGACAGGGTGAGATCGGGGAGCTGTTTTTT	TRBV10-3	TRBD1	.	TRBJ2-2
CASRPAASGYNEQFF	TGCGCCAGCAGGCCCGCGGCCTCGGGCTACAATGAGCAGTTCTTC	TRBV4-1	.	few	TRBJ2-1
CASSKTSGVYNEQFF	TGTGCCAGCAGCAAGACTAGCGGGGTTTACAATGAGCAGTTCTTC	TRBV5-4	TRBD2	few	TRBJ2-1
CARPRGPIF	TGTGCCAGACCCCGCGGGCCGATTTTT	TRBV19	.	.	TRBJ1-1
CASSVEQDYNEAFF	TGTGCCAGCAGCGTAGAGCAGGATTACAATGAAGCTTTCTTT	TRBV9	.	.	TRBJ1-1
CASSLSGSNYGYTF	TGTGCCAGCAGCCTTAGCGGCTCGAACTATGGCTACACCTTC	TRBV7-9	.	.	TRBJ1-2
CASSIPGLADEQYF	TGTGCCAGCAGCATTCCGGGACTAGCGGACGAGCAGTACTTC	TRBV28	TRBD2	.	TRBJ2-7